What follows describes a single TCR beta chain. Sequencing was performed with immunoSEQ multiplex PCR; in TCRdb, only in-frame clones are kept and a portion is missing. The sample records 130,000 or so clones, roughly 88% being singletons. This specimen belongs to a study of blood T cell repertoires in COVID-19. The sequence derives from a man aged 60 to 75 with active or convalescent COVID-19. The specimen was peripheral blood.

This CDR3 is CASSQPTGGWSSYNEQFF. Written as DNA, the CDR3 is TGTGCCAGCAGTCAACCCACAGGGGGCTGGAGCTCCTACAATGAGCAGTTCTTC. This chain links TRBV6-2 or TRBV6-3 with TRBJ2-1; 9 nucleotides match TRBD1. With V trimmed by 5 bases and J by 0 bases, 11 bases remained unmatched. The CDR3 spans 18 residues. Germline assignment: CDR1 MNHEY and CDR2 SVGEGT.